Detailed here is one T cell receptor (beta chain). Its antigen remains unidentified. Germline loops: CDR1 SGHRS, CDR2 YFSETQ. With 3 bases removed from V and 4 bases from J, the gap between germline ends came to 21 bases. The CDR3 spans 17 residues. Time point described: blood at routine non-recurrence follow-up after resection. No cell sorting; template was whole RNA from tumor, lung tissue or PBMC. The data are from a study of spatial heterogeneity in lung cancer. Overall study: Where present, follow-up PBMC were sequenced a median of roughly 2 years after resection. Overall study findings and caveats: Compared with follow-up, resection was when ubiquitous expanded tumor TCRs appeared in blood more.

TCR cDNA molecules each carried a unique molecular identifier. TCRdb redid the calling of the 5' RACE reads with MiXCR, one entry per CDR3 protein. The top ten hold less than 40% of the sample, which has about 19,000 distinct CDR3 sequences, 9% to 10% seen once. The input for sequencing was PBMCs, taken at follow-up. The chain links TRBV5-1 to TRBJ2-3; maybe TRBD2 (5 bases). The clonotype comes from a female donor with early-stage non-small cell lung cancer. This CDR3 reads CASSSRKRSLLPDTQYF. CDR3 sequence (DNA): TGCGCCAGCAGCTCCCGGAAGCGGTCCTTACTCCCAGATACGCAGTATTTT. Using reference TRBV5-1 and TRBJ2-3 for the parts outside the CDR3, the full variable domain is KAGVTQTPRYLIKTRGQQVTLSCSPISGHRSVSWYQQTPGQGLQFLFEYFSETQRNKGNFPGRFSGRQFSNSRSEMNVSTLELGDSALYLCASSSRKRSLLPDTQYFGPGTRLTVL.